Presented here are 5 T cell receptor beta chains from one specimen sequenced in a study of identical twins. TCRdb re-called the 5' RACE reads with MiXCR, one entry per CDR3 protein. This sample has fewer than 500,000 distinct CDR3 sequences, with 13% to 15% found just once. The same data also contributed to another study, on yellow fever vaccine responses in identical twins.

Sample: CD4+ T cells sorted from blood. The source is a woman aged 18-29 years in good health.

This clonotype has at least ten counts. The gene calls are TRBV10-3 and TRBJ1-2; TRBD1 matches 12 bases. This CDR3 has 16 residues. Germline lookup yields CDR1 ENHRY and CDR2 SYGVKD. V lost 5 bases and J lost 7; bases outside the gene matches: 11. CDR3 loop: CAISPGSGTGGVGYTF. CDR3 sequence (DNA): TGTGCCATCAGTCCGGGGAGCGGGACAGGGGGCGTTGGCTACACCTTC.

This clonotype was counted only a few times. The V and J genes are TRBV6-1 and TRBJ1-2; no definite D call. The CDR3 covers 15 residues. The germline gives CDR1 MNHNS, CDR2 SASEGT. Trimming cost V 6 bases and J 1 base, with 15 bases left between them. CDR3 in DNA: TGTGCCAGCAGAAACCACTCGGGCCTTAACTATGGCTACACCTTC. Its translation is CASRNHSGLNYGYTF.

The chain combines TRBV4-1 with TRBJ2-7; D gene uncertain. V lost 0 bases to trimming and J lost 2 bases, with 14 bases between them. This CDR3 spans 16 amino acids. Germline CDR1 and CDR2: MGHRA and YSYEKL. The CDR3 loop reads CASSQDHSVATYEQYF. The CDR3 nucleotides are TGCGCCAGCAGCCAAGATCATTCTGTCGCAACCTACGAGCAGTACTTC.

This clonotype was seen a few times. The genes are TRBV20-1 and TRBJ2-5; 11 bases are a match to TRBD2. Germline CDR1 and CDR2: DFQATT and SNEGSKA (reference sequence). V dropped 5 bases and J dropped 1; count of bases not matched to a gene: 6. The CDR3 contains 15 residues. This CDR3 reads CSARVAGGSQETQYF. The CDR3 DNA reads TGCAGTGCTCGCGTAGCGGGGGGGAGCCAAGAGACCCAGTACTTC.

This clonotype showed up just a few times. This rearrangement joins TRBV20-1 to TRBJ1-6, with TRBD1 matching over 7 bases. Germline V gene data show CDR1 as DFQATT and CDR2 as SNEGSKA (reference sequence). J gave up 5 bases and V 0 bases, and 4 bases lay outside the gene matches. The CDR3 has 15 amino acids. The CDR3 nucleotides read TGCAGTGCTAGAGATCTGGGGACAGATAATTCACCCCTCCACTTT. Amino acids: CSARDLGTDNSPLHF.